These 5 T cell receptor beta chains share one sample of origin, sequenced in a study of identical twins. A single record per CDR3 protein comes from TCRdb applying MiXCR to the 5' RACE reads. The sample yields around 490,000 distinct CDR3 sequences, roughly an eighth seen once. Separately, the same data were catalogued under a study of yellow fever vaccine responses in identical twins.

Sequenced material: CD4+ T cells sorted from blood. These receptors were obtained from a woman aged 18-35 years in good health.

Only a few counts were recorded for this clonotype. V and J are TRBV5-1 and TRBJ2-5; tentatively, D is TRBD2 (6 bases). The CDR3 is made up of 15 amino acids. Trimming removed 4 bases from V and 1 base from J, with 14 bases in between. Germline assignment: CDR1 SGHRS and CDR2 YFSETQ. In nucleotides, the CDR3 is TGCGCCAGCAGCAAAATTAGCGGTCCCCAAGAGACCCAGTACTTC. Encoded protein: CASSKISGPQETQYF.

The genes are TRBV11-2 and TRBJ2-7; 8 bases fit TRBD2. This CDR3 is 12 amino acids long. The junction had 7 bases not matched to a gene; V was cut back by 5 bases and J by 10 bases. Looked up from germline, CDR1 is SGHAT and CDR2 is FQNNGV. The CDR3 reads CASSPGGGPQYF. The CDR3 nucleotides read TGTGCCAGCAGCCCCGGGGGGGGGCCACAGTACTTC.

This clonotype appeared a few times. A much larger clonotype is one base distant, so this may be a read error. V is TRBV27 and J is TRBJ2-7; TRBD2 might be the D (6 bases). Germline values: CDR1 MNHEY, CDR2 SMNVEV (reference sequence). The CDR3 spans 11 residues. V was clipped by 8 bases and J by 1 base, with 6 bases between them. CDR3: CASGGSYEQYF. CDR3 in DNA: TGTGCCAGCGGAGGGTCCTACGAGCAGTACTTC.

This clonotype was counted many times. V usage is TRBV27 and J usage is TRBJ1-2; 7 bases fit TRBD1. The CDR3 is 13 amino acids. In germline, CDR1 is MNHEY, CDR2 SMNVEV (reference sequence). V gave up 2 bases and J gave up 8 bases; unmatched junction bases: 5. The CDR3 sequence: CASSLKGAGGYTF. CDR3 DNA sequence: TGTGCCAGCAGTTTAAAGGGGGCAGGGGGCTACACCTTC.

This chain links TRBV5-5 with TRBJ2-7; TRBD1 matches at 10 bases. Germline CDR1 SGHKS, CDR2 YYEKEE (reference sequence). Unmatched junction bases numbered 7, after V lost 4 bases and J lost 3 bases. The CDR3 extends over 15 amino acids. CDR3 nucleotides: TGTGCCAGCAGCGAACGACAGGGGGCATTCTACGAGCAGTACTTC. It specifies CASSERQGAFYEQYF.